This section outlines one T cell receptor (beta chain) sequence together with its context. Its antigen is not known. Via MiXCR, TCRdb re-called the multiplex PCR reads, giving one row per CDR3 protein. This table has about 15,000 distinct CDR3 sequences, around 47% appearing once. Germline assignment: CDR1 DFQATT and CDR2 SNEGSKA (reference sequence). CDR3 length: 11 amino acids. The data stem from a study of breast tumors, draining lymph nodes, adjacent tissues. Overall study findings and caveats: Tumors had less TCR diversity than lymph nodes, more than nontumor tissue.

Sequenced material: tumor-adjacent breast tissue. The sequence came from a female donor with breast cancer. Some clones in this sample may be carry-over from other donors' samples. The chain joins TRBV20-1 to TRBJ2-1, with TRBD1 as a possible D gene (5 bases). As DNA, the CDR3 is TGCAATGCACCTGGACACCTCGGGCAGTTCTTC. The encoded protein is CNAPGHLGQFF.